This note documents a single T cell receptor (beta chain) sequence. CDR1 and CDR2 (germline): MGHRA, YSYEKL. Losses at the gene ends were 4 bases for V and 6 bases for J; bases not matched to a gene: 18. The CDR3 sequence is 19 residues long. Cohorts were based on clinical histories the participants reported. The method was immunoSEQ multiplex PCR; TCRdb's version includes in-frame clones alone and lacks a portion of them. The profile shows 320,000 or so clones, over 70% of them singletons. The source of the sample is a study of blood T cell repertoires in COVID-19. Study-wide context: Collection of acute and convalescent COVID-19 samples took place in the United States, Italy and Spain. T cells, B-cell-depleted T cells, or PBMCs supplied cDNA or gDNA.

Sequencing was done on a sample of PBMCs or T cells enriched from blood (not recorded which). The source of this sequence is a man aged 25 to 40 who had recovered from COVID-19. V and J are TRBV4-1 and TRBJ2-7, with 13 bases aligning to TRBD2. CDR3 nucleotides: TGCGCCAGCAGCCCCTACCGTGGGACTAGCGGGGACTCCCGGCTCGAGCAGTACTTC. Amino acids: CASSPYRGTSGDSRLEQYF.